These 29 T cell receptor beta chains share one sample of origin, sequenced in a study of cytomegalovirus exposure and HLA in healthy donors. Primers for the PCR totalled 60 Vbeta and 13 Jbeta. Here immunoSEQ multiplex PCR was the method, and the copy in TCRdb shows in-frame clones only, minus some. This table has some 130,000 clones, over 75% appearing once. The specimen was PBMCs. The receptor set was obtained from a man between 45 and 60 years old in good health and CMV-seronegative.

The gene calls are TRBV14 and TRBJ2-1; 13 bases are a match to TRBD2. The V segment lost 4 bases and the J segment 6 bases; nucleotides outside the gene matches: 9. Germline CDR1 reads SGHDN; CDR2 reads FVKESK. This CDR3 is 17 amino acids long. The CDR3 spells CASSPKNGLAGVNEQFF. CDR3 in DNA: TGTGCCAGCAGCCCTAAAAACGGACTAGCGGGAGTCAATGAGCAGTTCTTC.

This chain uses TRBV7-2 with TRBJ2-5; 9 bases fit TRBD1. The germline gives CDR1 SGHTA, CDR2 FQGNSA. The CDR3 is 17 residues long. With V trimmed by 3 bases and J by 5 bases, 13 bases remained unmatched. CDR3 sequence: CASSLRSPGQGVETQYF. The CDR3 DNA follows: TGTGCCAGCAGCTTGAGATCACCGGGACAGGGAGTGGAGACCCAGTACTTC. Full variable domain (remainder filled in from reference TRBV7-2 and TRBJ2-5): GAGVSQSPSNKVTEKGKDVELRCDPISGHTALYWYRQSLGQGLEFLIYFQGNSAPDKSGLPSDRFSAERTGGSVSTLTIQRTQQEDSAVYLCASSLRSPGQGVETQYFGPGTRLLVL.

This clone has a handful of counts. The rearrangement joins TRBV11-1 to TRBJ1-2; a possible D gene is TRBD1 (5 bases). The CDR3 runs to 15 residues. Germline V gene lookup returns CDR1 SGHAT and CDR2 FQDESV (reference sequence). V lost 4 bases and J lost 4, with 16 bases in between. CDR3 region: CASSSLLDDSYGYTF. Here the CDR3 DNA reads TGTGCCAGCAGCTCCCTACTCGACGACAGCTATGGCTACACCTTC.

The V and J genes are TRBV2 and TRBJ1-2, with a possible D match to TRBD1 (6 bases). Germline V gene lookup returns CDR1 SNHLY and CDR2 FYNNEI. CDR3 length: 14 residues. The ends were cut back, 0 bases at V and 7 bases at J, with 12 bases in the middle. The CDR3 protein is CASSEALQGLGYTF. Written as DNA, the CDR3 is TGTGCCAGCAGTGAAGCGCTACAGGGTCTTGGCTACACCTTC.

This chain links TRBV5-4 with TRBJ1-2; D gene ambiguous. Germline values: CDR1 SGHNT, CDR2 YYREEE (reference sequence). The CDR3 is made up of 13 amino acids. V lost 4 bases and J 6 bases, leaving 13 bases between the germline ends. The chain's CDR3 is CASSLTEGDGYTF. The CDR3 DNA reads TGTGCCAGCAGCCTCACCGAGGGTGATGGCTACACCTTC.

Details on this clone: Other DNA sequences in this specimen translate into the identical CDR3. V gene TRBV6-5 combines with J gene TRBJ2-7; 13 nucleotides align to TRBD2. This CDR3 comprises 15 residues. The germline V gene has CDR1 MNHEY and CDR2 SVGAGI. Trimming removed 2 bases from V and 2 bases from J; junction bases left unmatched: 0. CDR3 in DNA: TGTGCCAGCAGTTACGGGACTAGCGGGACCTACGAGCAGTACTTC. It encodes CASSYGTSGTYEQYF.

The V call is TRBV2, the J call TRBJ2-1, with D uncertain. Trimming took off 6 bases at V and 7 bases at J, with 10 bases between the two ends. The CDR3 spans 12 residues. Germline V gene lookup returns CDR1 SNHLY and CDR2 FYNNEI. The CDR3 loop is CASSGDWNEQFF. The CDR3 DNA reads as TGTGCCAGCAGCGGAGACTGGAATGAGCAGTTCTTC.

The chain uses TRBV25-1 and TRBJ2-1, with 9 bases that match TRBD1. This CDR3 is 13 amino acids long. The germline CDR1 and CDR2 sequences are MGHDK and SYGVNS. The V gene end was trimmed by 7 bases and the J gene end by 7 bases; junction bases not matched to a gene: 5. The CDR3 sequence is CASKDRGINEQFF. The DNA for the CDR3 is TGTGCCAGCAAGGACAGGGGAATAAATGAGCAGTTCTTC. The full variable domain, its missing parts supplied by reference TRBV25-1 and TRBJ2-1, is EADIYQTPRYLVIGTGKKITLECSQTMGHDKMYWYQQDPGMELHLIHYSYGVNSTEKGDLSSESTVSRIRTEHFPLTLESARPSHTSQYLCASKDRGINEQFFGPGTRLTVL.

The chain combines TRBV4-3 with TRBJ1-4; D possibly corresponds to TRBD1 (5 bases). Trimming left V 0 bases short and J 12 bases short, with 17 bases between. Germline CDR1 reads LGHNA; CDR2 reads YSLEER. The CDR3 loop spans 15 amino acids. For the CDR3, the DNA is TGCGCCAGCAGCCAAGATTGGACACTTTCTGGGGAACTGTTTTTT. Translation: CASSQDWTLSGELFF.

The chain uses TRBV19 and TRBJ2-7, with no clear D. Trimming took 1 base from V and 0 from J, leaving 7 bases between them. The CDR3 contains 14 residues. Germline V lookup: CDR1 LNHDA, CDR2 SQIVND (reference sequence). The CDR3 loop is CASSIAQNSYEQYF. DNA for the CDR3: TGTGCCAGTAGTATAGCCCAGAACTCCTACGAGCAGTACTTC.

The J gene is TRBJ1-1, the V gene TRBV21-1. TRBV21-1 is termed a pseudogene. The CDR3 spans 13 residues. The CDR3 DNA is TGTGCCAGCAGCAAAGGAGGGAACACTGAAGCTTTCTTT. It codes for CASSKGGNTEAFF.

The rearrangement uses TRBV25-1 and TRBJ2-5; 8 positions match TRBD1. From germline, CDR1 is MGHDK and CDR2 SYGVNS. Losses at the gene ends were 5 bases for V and 7 bases for J; bases not matched to a gene: 9. CDR3 length: 14 amino acids. CDR3 nucleotides: TGTGCCAGCAGTCTTCGGACAGGGCGGATGACCCAGTACTTC. This encodes CASSLRTGRMTQYF. The full variable domain, in which reference TRBV25-1 and TRBJ2-5 provide the parts outside the CDR3, is EADIYQTPRYLVIGTGKKITLECSQTMGHDKMYWYQQDPGMELHLIHYSYGVNSTEKGDLSSESTVSRIRTEHFPLTLESARPSHTSQYLCASSLRTGRMTQYFGPGTRLLVL.

The rearrangement links TRBV18 to TRBJ1-1; 8 bases match TRBD1. This CDR3 has 15 residues. Losses at the gene ends were 6 bases for V and 0 bases for J; bases not matched to a gene: 6. Germline V lookup: CDR1 KGHSH, CDR2 LQKENI. Written as DNA, the CDR3 is TGTGCCAGCTCGCCGACAGGGGCGGTGAACACTGAAGCTTTCTTT. This codes for CASSPTGAVNTEAFF.

This clone appeared a single time. The CDR3 reads CASSYSRAADTQYF. The CDR3 nucleotides read TGTGCCAGCAGCTACAGCAGGGCGGCAGATACGCAGTATTTT. The chain links TRBV7-9 to TRBJ2-3; D is possibly TRBD1 (5 bases). The germline CDR1 and CDR2 sequences are SEHNR and FQNEAQ (reference sequence). V was clipped by 4 bases and J by 4 bases, with 12 bases between them. The CDR3 runs to 14 residues. The entire variable domain, with the rest obtained from reference TRBV7-9 and TRBJ2-3, is as follows: DTGVSQNPRHKITKRGQNVTFRCDPISEHNRLYWYRQTLGQGPEFLTYFQNEAQLEKSRLLSDRFSAERPKGSFSTLEIQRTEQGDSAMYLCASSYSRAADTQYFGPGTRLTVL.

V is TRBV9 and J is TRBJ2-2; 7 nucleotides line up with TRBD2. Trimming removed 6 bases from V and 6 bases from J; junction bases left unmatched: 14. The CDR3 runs to 16 residues. The germline V gene has CDR1 SGDLS and CDR2 YYNGEE. The CDR3 DNA reads TGTGCCAGCACCCCGACCTGGGGGGAGGGATCCGGGGAGCTGTTTTTT. Translating it yields CASTPTWGEGSGELFF.

This clone appeared a single time. The DNA of the CDR3 is TGCGCCAGCAGTGACATGAAGGTAGGAGATGGCTACACCTTC. Encoded protein: CASSDMKVGDGYTF. The genes are TRBV10-2 and TRBJ1-2; the D is unclear. The CDR3 has 14 amino acids. CDR1 is WSHSY, CDR2 SAAADI, per germline. V was pared by 3 bases and J by 6 bases, with 14 bases between.

This chain connects TRBV18 to TRBJ2-5; D is unresolved. The J call may be wrong; the DNA end is better matched by TRBJ2-7. The CDR3 loop spans 12 amino acids. Germline-derived CDR1 and CDR2 are KGHSH and LQKENI. The CDR3 loop is CASSPFSYEQYF. CDR3 in DNA: TGTGCCAGCTCACCCTTCTCCTACGAGCAGTACTTC.

The gene calls are TRBV30 and TRBJ1-5; the D is unclear. The CDR3 runs to 14 residues. Germline values: CDR1 GTSNPN, CDR2 SVGIG (reference sequence). Trimming removed 0 bases at V and 3 bases at J, with 9 bases between. The CDR3 loop reads CAWSVGGLNQPQHF. The CDR3 DNA sequence: TGTGCCTGGAGTGTGGGCGGACTCAATCAGCCCCAGCATTTT.

Details on this clone: Other DNA sequences in this sample translate to the same CDR3. CDR3: CASSLVSSGGYEQYF. As DNA, the CDR3 is TGCGCCAGCAGCTTAGTCTCTAGCGGGGGGTACGAGCAGTACTTC. The rearrangement links TRBV5-1 to TRBJ2-7; TRBD2 matches 11 bases. The V gene's germline CDR1 is SGHRS and CDR2 YFSETQ. Trimming at V came to 2 bases and at J to 4 bases, leaving 5 bases not matched to a gene. The CDR3 spans 15 residues.

CDR3 amino acids: CASSPMQGNEQFF. The CDR3 DNA follows: TGTGCCAGTAGTCCCATGCAGGGCAATGAGCAGTTCTTC. The chain carries TRBV19 and TRBJ2-1; D possibly corresponds to TRBD1 (5 bases). The V gene lost 5 bases and the J gene lost 6 bases, with 11 bases spanning the gap. The CDR3 extends over 13 amino acids. Germline lookup yields CDR1 LNHDA and CDR2 SQIVND (reference sequence).

The V call is TRBV7-2, the J call TRBJ2-5; a weak D match, TRBD1 (7 bases). The V gene lost 5 bases and the J gene lost 7 bases, with 32 bases spanning the gap. This CDR3 is built from 19 residues. Germline loops: CDR1 SGHTA, CDR2 FQGNSA. DNA of the CDR3: TGTGCCAGCAGCCACTCCGGCCAGGGGGGAGTAGTGGGGCAATGGACCCAGTACTTC. Amino acid sequence: CASSHSGQGGVVGQWTQYF.

V gene TRBV19 combines with J gene TRBJ2-1; 8 bases are shared with TRBD2. The CDR3 loop spans 15 amino acids. The V gene's germline CDR1 is LNHDA and CDR2 SQIVND (reference sequence). J gave up 12 bases and V 2 bases, and 12 bases lay outside the gene matches. CDR3 sequence (DNA): TGTGCCAGTAGTATATCATCTAGCGGGCTTGCGGGGCAGTTCTTC. Amino acids: CASSISSSGLAGQFF. Full variable domain (remainder filled in from reference TRBV19 and TRBJ2-1): DGGITQSPKYLFRKEGQNVTLSCEQNLNHDAMYWYRQDPGQGLRLIYYSQIVNDFQKGDIAEGYSVSREKKESFPLTVTSAQKNPTAFYLCASSISSSGLAGQFFGPGTRLTVL.

CDR3 residues: CASSLDIAGYNEQFF. The CDR3 DNA is TGTGCCAGCAGTTTAGATATAGCGGGATACAATGAGCAGTTCTTC. V and J are TRBV28 and TRBJ2-1; TRBD2 matches at 8 bases. Germline V gene data show CDR1 as MDHEN and CDR2 as SYDVKM. The V and J ends lost 2 bases and 4 bases, in that order; junction bases with no gene match: 4. There are 15 residues in the CDR3. Drawing the rest from reference TRBV28 and TRBJ2-1, the complete variable domain is DVKVTQSSRYLVKRTGEKVFLECVQDMDHENMFWYRQDPGLGLRLIYFSYDVKMKEKGDIPEGYSVSREKKERFSLILESASTNQTSMYLCASSLDIAGYNEQFFGPGTRLTVL.

The chain employs TRBV19 and TRBJ2-5; 14 bases agree with TRBD2. From germline, CDR1 is LNHDA and CDR2 SQIVND (reference sequence). The CDR3 has 16 amino acids. J gave up 5 bases and V 5 bases, and 7 bases lay outside the gene matches. The CDR3 DNA sequence: TGTGCCAGTAGTGGGACTAGCGGGAGTGGGCGGGAGACCCAGTACTTC. It specifies CASSGTSGSGRETQYF.

This clone showed up just once. The chain couples TRBV19 to TRBJ1-2, with a weak D call TRBD1 (6 bases). CDR1 and CDR2 from the germline V gene are LNHDA and SQIVND (reference sequence). This CDR3 contains 13 residues. V was pared by 5 bases and J by 7 bases, with 14 bases between. The chain's CDR3 is CASSDKGGRGYTF. Here the CDR3 DNA reads TGTGCCAGTAGTGATAAAGGGGGTCGTGGCTACACCTTC.

V usage is TRBV27 and J usage is TRBJ1-2; 9 bases fit TRBD1. This CDR3 contains 16 residues. From germline, CDR1 is MNHEY and CDR2 SMNVEV (reference sequence). Unmatched junction bases numbered 8, after V lost 6 bases and J lost 0 bases. The DNA for the CDR3 is TGTGCCAGCAGCCCTCTCGACAGGGGGACTAACTATGGCTACACCTTC. This codes for CASSPLDRGTNYGYTF.

The chain combines TRBV7-9 with TRBJ2-5; D call uncertain. V lost 0 bases, J lost 2 bases, and 7 bases lay in between. CDR3 size: 14 residues. Germline V gives CDR1 SEHNR, CDR2 FQNEAQ (reference sequence). DNA of the CDR3: TGTGCCAGCAGCTTAGCTCGAGAGCAAGAGACCCAGTACTTC. Amino acid sequence: CASSLAREQETQYF.

The rearrangement joins TRBV7-2 to TRBJ2-2, with 9 nucleotides matching TRBD1. The CDR3 totals 18 residues. Germline loops: CDR1 SGHTA, CDR2 FQGNSA. V lost 1 base, J lost 4 bases, and 10 bases stayed unmatched. The CDR3 sequence: CASSLVGAGTGPTGELFF. The CDR3 region has the DNA TGTGCCAGCAGCTTAGTGGGGGCTGGGACAGGGCCCACCGGGGAGCTGTTTTTT.

The chain has TRBV4-2 and TRBJ2-1; 8 positions match TRBD2. CDR1 is LGHNA, CDR2 YNFKEQ, per germline. V dropped 0 bases and J dropped 3; count of bases not matched to a gene: 1. This CDR3 comprises 15 residues. CDR3 sequence (DNA): TGTGCCAGCAGCCAAGATGGGACTAGCTACAATGAGCAGTTCTTC. Translated: CASSQDGTSYNEQFF.